This T cell receptor beta chain was sequenced during a study of cytomegalovirus exposure and HLA in healthy donors. From germline, CDR1 is SGHVS and CDR2 FNYEAQ. This CDR3 spans 14 amino acids. V lost 1 base, J lost 5 bases, and 12 bases lay in between. Repertoires were generated with immunoSEQ multiplex PCR, while TCRdb's copy carries only in-frame clones and drops some. The sample contains 90,000 or so clones, 85% of which appear only once. Study-level results: There were a few CMV-associated chains whose specificity for CMV antigens was confirmed in vitro.

This clone was recorded a few times. Its specificity is unknown. The sequence derives from a man younger than 35 in good health and CMV-seropositive. The J gene is TRBJ2-7, the V gene TRBV7-6, with D possibly being TRBD1 (5 bases). Sequencing input: PBMCs. DNA of the CDR3: TGTGCCAGCAGCTTAGATCAGGGTAGCAACGAGCAGTACTTC. Its protein product is CASSLDQGSNEQYF.